The count of the clone carrying this T cell receptor beta chain is one. Original analysis: By means of reference gene primer amplification, nucleated cell counts were estimated. Sequencing was performed with immunoSEQ multiplex PCR; in TCRdb, only in-frame clones are kept and a portion is missing. The DNA was the basis for D and trimming; V, J and clone size are from that table. The sample includes about 230,000 clones, roughly 84% seen only once; the top ten take around 7.2%. The sample is drawn from a study of blood T cell repertoires in COVID-19. Study summary: Researchers got acute and convalescent COVID-19 samples from the United States, Italy and Spain. T cells, B-cell-depleted T cells, or PBMCs provided the cDNA or gDNA that served as material.

From germline, CDR1 is MNHEY and CDR2 SMNVEV (reference sequence). The length of the CDR3 is 16 residues. The ends lost 5 bases at V and 0 bases at J; junction bases unmatched: 5. This rearrangement joins TRBV27 to TRBJ1-5, with TRBD1 matching over 9 bases. Material: peripheral blood. The clonotype originates from a woman aged 45 to 65 with acute or convalescent COVID-19. The CDR3 sequence is CASSPTGGYSNQPQHF. DNA of the CDR3: TGTGCCAGCAGTCCGACAGGGGGGTATAGCAATCAGCCCCAGCATTTT.